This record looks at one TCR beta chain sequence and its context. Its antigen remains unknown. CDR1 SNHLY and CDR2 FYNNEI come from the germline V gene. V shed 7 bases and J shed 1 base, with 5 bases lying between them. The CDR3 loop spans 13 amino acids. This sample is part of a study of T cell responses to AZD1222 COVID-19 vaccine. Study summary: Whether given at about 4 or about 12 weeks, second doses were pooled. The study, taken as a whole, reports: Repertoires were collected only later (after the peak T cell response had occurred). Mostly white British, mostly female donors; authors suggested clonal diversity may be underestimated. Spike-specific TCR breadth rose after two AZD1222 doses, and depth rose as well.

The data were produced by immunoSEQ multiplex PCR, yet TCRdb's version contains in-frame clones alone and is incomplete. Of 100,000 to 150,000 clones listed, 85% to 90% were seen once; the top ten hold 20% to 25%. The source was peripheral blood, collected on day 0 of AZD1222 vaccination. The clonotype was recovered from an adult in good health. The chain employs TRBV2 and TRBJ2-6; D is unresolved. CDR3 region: CASTGSGANVLTF. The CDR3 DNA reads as TGTGCCAGCACTGGTTCTGGGGCCAACGTCCTGACTTTC.